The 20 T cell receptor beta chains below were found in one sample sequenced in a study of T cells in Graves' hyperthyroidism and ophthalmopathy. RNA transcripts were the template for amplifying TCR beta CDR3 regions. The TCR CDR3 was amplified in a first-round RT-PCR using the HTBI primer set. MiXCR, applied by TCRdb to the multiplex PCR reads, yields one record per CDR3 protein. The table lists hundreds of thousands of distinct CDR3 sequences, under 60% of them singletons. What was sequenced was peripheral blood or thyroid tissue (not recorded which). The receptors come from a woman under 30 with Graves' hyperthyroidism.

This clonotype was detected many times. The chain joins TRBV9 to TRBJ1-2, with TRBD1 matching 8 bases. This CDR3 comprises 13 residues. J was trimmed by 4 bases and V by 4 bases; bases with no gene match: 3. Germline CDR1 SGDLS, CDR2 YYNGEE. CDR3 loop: CASSHDRGYGYTF. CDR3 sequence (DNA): TGTGCCAGCAGCCACGACAGGGGCTATGGCTACACCTTC.

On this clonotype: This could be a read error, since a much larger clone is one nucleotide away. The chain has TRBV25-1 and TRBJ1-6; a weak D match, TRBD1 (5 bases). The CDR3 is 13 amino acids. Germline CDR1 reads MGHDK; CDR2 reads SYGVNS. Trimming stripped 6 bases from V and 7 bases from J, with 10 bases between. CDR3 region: CASRGGENSPLHF. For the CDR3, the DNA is TGTGCCAGCAGGGGGGGGGAAAATTCACCCCTCCACTTT.

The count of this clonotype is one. The CDR3, as DNA: TGTGCCAGCTCACCTCCTTCCTACCAAGAGACCCAGTACTTC. It encodes CASSPPSYQETQYF. The rearrangement joins TRBV9 to TRBJ2-5; D is unclear. V was shortened by 7 bases and J by 0 bases, with 13 bases between the two germline ends. CDR1 is SGDLS, CDR2 YYNGEE, per germline. The CDR3 spans 14 residues.

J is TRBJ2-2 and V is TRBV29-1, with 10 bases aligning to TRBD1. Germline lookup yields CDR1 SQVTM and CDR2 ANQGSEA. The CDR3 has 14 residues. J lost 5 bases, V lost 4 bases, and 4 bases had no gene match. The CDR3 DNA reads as TGCAGCGTTGGACAGGGGGCGCAGACCGGGGAGCTGTTTTTT. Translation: CSVGQGAQTGELFF.

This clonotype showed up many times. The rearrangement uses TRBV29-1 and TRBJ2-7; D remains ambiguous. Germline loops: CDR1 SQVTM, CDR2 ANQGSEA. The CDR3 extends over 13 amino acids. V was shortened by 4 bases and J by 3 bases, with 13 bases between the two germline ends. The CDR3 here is CSVVLVGVYEQYF. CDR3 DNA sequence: TGCAGCGTTGTGTTAGTGGGCGTCTACGAGCAGTACTTC.

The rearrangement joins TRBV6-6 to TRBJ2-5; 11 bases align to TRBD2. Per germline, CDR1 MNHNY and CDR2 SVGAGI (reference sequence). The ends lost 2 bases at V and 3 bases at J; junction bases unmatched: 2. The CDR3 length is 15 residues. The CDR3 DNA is TGTGCCAGCAGTTACGCTAGCGGGAGGAAAGAGACCCAGTACTTC. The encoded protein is CASSYASGRKETQYF.

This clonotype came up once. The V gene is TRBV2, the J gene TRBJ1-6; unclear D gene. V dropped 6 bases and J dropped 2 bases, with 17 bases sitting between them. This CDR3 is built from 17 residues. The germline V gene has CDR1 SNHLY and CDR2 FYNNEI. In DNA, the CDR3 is TGTGCCAGCAGCCGCAGGCAGAGCAGCCCCTATAATTCACCCCTCCACTTT. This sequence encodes CASSRRQSSPYNSPLHF.

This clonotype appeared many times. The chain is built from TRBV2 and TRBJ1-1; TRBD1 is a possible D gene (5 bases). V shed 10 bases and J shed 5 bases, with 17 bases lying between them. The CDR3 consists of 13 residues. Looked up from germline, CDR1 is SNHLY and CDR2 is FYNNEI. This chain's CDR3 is CATRGNGGTEAFF. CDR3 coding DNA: TGTGCCACGCGAGGGAATGGGGGGACTGAAGCTTTCTTT.

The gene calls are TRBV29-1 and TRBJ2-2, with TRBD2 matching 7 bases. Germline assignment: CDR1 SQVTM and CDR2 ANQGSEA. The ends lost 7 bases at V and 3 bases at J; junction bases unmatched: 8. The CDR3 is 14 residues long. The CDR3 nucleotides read TGCAGCGCGAACCCCAGCGGGGACACCGGGGAGCTGTTTTTT. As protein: CSANPSGDTGELFF.

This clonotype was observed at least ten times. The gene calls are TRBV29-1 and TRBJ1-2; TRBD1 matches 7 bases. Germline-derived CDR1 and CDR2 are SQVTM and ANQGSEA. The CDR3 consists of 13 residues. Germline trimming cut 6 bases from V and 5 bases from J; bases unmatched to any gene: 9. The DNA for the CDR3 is TGCAGCGTGGCGACAGGGAAGGAGTATGGCTACACCTTC. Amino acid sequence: CSVATGKEYGYTF. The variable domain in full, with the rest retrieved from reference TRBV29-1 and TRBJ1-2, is SAVISQKPSRDICQRGTSLTIQCQVDSQVTMMFWYRQQPGQSLTLIATANQGSEATYESGFVIDKFPISRPNLTFSTLTVSNMSPEDSSIYLCSVATGKEYGYTFGSGTRLTVV.

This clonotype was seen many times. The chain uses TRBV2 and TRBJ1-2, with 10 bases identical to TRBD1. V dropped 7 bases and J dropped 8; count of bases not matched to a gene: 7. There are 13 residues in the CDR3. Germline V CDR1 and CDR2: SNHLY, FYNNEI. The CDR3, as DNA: TGTGCCAGCACGAGACAGGGGGCGAAGGGCTACACCTTC. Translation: CASTRQGAKGYTF.

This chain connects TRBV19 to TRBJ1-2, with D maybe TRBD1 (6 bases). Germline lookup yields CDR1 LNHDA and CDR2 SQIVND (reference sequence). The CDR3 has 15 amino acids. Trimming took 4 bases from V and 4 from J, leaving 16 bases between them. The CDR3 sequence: CASSTGAATLYGYTF. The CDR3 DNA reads TGTGCCAGTAGTACGGGGGCGGCCACCCTCTATGGCTACACCTTC.

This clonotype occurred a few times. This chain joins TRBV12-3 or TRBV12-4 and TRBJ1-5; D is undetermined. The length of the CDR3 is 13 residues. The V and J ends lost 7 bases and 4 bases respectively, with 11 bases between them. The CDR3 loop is CASNVAGNQPQHF. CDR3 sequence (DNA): TGTGCCAGCAATGTGGCGGGAAATCAGCCCCAGCATTTT.

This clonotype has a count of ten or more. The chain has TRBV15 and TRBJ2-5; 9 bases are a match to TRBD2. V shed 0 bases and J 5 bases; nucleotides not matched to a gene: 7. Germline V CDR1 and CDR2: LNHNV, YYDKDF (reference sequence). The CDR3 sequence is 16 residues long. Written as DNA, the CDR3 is TGTGCCACCAGCAGAGATCCGGCGGGAGGGCCTGAGACCCAGTACTTC. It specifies CATSRDPAGGPETQYF.

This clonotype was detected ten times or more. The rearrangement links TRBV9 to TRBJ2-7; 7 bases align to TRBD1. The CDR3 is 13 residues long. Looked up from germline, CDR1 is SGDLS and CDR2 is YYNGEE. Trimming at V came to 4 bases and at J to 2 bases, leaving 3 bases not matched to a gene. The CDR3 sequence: CASSPGQAYEQYF. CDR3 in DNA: TGTGCCAGCAGCCCAGGACAGGCCTACGAGCAGTACTTC.

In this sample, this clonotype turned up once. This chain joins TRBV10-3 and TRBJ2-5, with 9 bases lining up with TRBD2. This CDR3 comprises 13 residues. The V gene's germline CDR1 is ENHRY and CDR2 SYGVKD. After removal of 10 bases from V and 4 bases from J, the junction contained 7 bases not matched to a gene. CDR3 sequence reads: CATSGTALETQYF. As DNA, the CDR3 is TGTGCCACTAGCGGGACGGCCCTAGAGACCCAGTACTTC.

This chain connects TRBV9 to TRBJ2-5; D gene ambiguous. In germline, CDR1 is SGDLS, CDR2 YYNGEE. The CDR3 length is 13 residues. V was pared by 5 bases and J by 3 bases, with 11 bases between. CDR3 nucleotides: TGTGCCAGCAGTTTTGCGGAAGAAGAGACCCAGTACTTC. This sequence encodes CASSFAEEETQYF.

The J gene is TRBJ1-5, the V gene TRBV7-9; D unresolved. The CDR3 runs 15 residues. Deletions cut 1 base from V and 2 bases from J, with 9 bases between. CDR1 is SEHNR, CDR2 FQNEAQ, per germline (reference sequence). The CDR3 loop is CASSLGVAGNQPQHF. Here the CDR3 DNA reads TGTGCCAGCAGCTTAGGGGTGGCTGGCAATCAGCCCCAGCATTTT.

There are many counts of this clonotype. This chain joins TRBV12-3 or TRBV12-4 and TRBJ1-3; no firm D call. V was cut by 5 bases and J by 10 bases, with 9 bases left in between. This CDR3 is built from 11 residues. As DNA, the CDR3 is TGTGCCAGCAGTAAGACAATGACCATATATTTT. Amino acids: CASSKTMTIYF.

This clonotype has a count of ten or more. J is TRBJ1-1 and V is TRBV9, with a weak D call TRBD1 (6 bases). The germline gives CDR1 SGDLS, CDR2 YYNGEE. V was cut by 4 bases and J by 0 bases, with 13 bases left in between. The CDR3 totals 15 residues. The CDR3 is CASSTGDTMNTEAFF. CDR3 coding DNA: TGTGCCAGCAGCACCGGGGACACCATGAACACTGAAGCTTTCTTT. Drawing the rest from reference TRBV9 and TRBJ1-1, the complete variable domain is DSGVTQTPKHLITATGQRVTLRCSPRSGDLSVYWYQQSLDQGLQFLIQYYNGEERAKGNILERFSAQQFPDLHSELNLSSLELGDSALYFCASSTGDTMNTEAFFGQGTRLTVV.